Listed here are 3 T cell receptor beta chains from one sample, sequenced in a study of T cell responses to AZD1222 COVID-19 vaccine. Clones were read by immunoSEQ multiplex PCR, and TCRdb kept only the in-frame ones, dropping some. The data hold just under 85,000 clones, with 86% observed a single time. The material was peripheral blood, obtained on day 0 of AZD1222 vaccination. The source of these receptors is an adult in good health.

This chain connects TRBV19 to TRBJ1-3; TRBD1 is a possible D gene (6 bases). Germline V CDR1 and CDR2: LNHDA, SQIVND (reference sequence). Trimming removed 3 bases at V and 0 bases at J, with 18 bases between. The CDR3 runs 18 residues. CDR3 in DNA: TGTGCCAGTAGTATCGGCAGGGGCAAGAGTCCCTCTGGAAACACCATATATTTT. Protein: CASSIGRGKSPSGNTIYF. Full variable domain (outside the CDR3, taken from reference TRBV19 and TRBJ1-3): DGGITQSPKYLFRKEGQNVTLSCEQNLNHDAMYWYRQDPGQGLRLIYYSQIVNDFQKGDIAEGYSVSREKKESFPLTVTSAQKNPTAFYLCASSIGRGKSPSGNTIYFGEGSWLTVV.

The chain uses TRBV3-1 (or the pseudogene TRBV3-2) and TRBJ1-5, with D unresolved. The germline V gene has CDR1 LGHDT and CDR2 YNNKEL (reference sequence). V was pared by 1 base and J by 1 base, with 8 bases between. The CDR3 has 15 residues. This chain's CDR3 is CASSQGLESNQPQHF. DNA for the CDR3: TGTGCCAGCAGCCAAGGACTGGAAAGCAATCAGCCCCAGCATTTT.

This rearrangement joins TRBV28 to TRBJ2-7; tentative D call: TRBD1 (6 bases). Germline CDR1 and CDR2: MDHEN and SYDVKM. Trimming removed 6 bases at V and 5 bases at J, with 20 bases between. The CDR3 has 15 residues. In DNA form, the CDR3 reads TGTGCCAGCAGCCCTCCGGGCCAGGGGTGGCACGAGCAGTACTTC. This encodes CASSPPGQGWHEQYF.